A single sample is the source of the 23 T cell receptor beta chains below, sequenced in a study of cytomegalovirus exposure and HLA in healthy donors. Both 60 Vbeta primers and 13 Jbeta primers went into the PCR. Some clones are missing from TCRdb's copy, which holds only in-frame ones; the method was immunoSEQ multiplex PCR. Here the sample spans some 130,000 clones, 74% being singletons. Sequences were obtained from PBMCs. The receptors derive from a male donor in good health and CMV-seronegative.

The chain links TRBV2 to TRBJ2-7, with TRBD1 matching 11 bases. Germline CDR1 SNHLY, CDR2 FYNNEI. This CDR3 region has 13 residues. Trimming removed 6 bases from V and 2 bases from J; junction bases left unmatched: 0. The DNA for the CDR3 is TGTGCCAGCAGGGGACAGGGGGCCTACGAGCAGTACTTC. Its translation is CASRGQGAYEQYF.

This chain connects TRBV7-3 to TRBJ2-2; D remains unclear. Germline V gene sequence: CDR1 SGHTA, CDR2 FQGTGA. The CDR3 contains 16 residues. V shed 0 bases and J shed 0 bases, with 8 bases lying between them. The CDR3 loop reads CASSLTVGSNTGELFF. CDR3 DNA: TGTGCCAGCAGCTTAACGGTCGGTTCGAACACCGGGGAGCTGTTTTTT.

V is TRBV29-1 and J is TRBJ1-1; 9 bases are shared with TRBD1. Germline CDR1 SQVTM, CDR2 ANQGSEA. Trimming cost V 7 bases and J 4 bases; bases outside gene matches: 7. The CDR3 has 13 residues. The chain's CDR3 is CSATGGPGTEAFF. The CDR3, as DNA: TGCAGCGCTACAGGGGGCCCGGGCACTGAAGCTTTCTTT.

This chain uses TRBV7-3 with TRBJ2-1, with 7 bases aligning to TRBD2. Germline V gives CDR1 SGHTA, CDR2 FQGTGA. J gave up 9 bases and V 5 bases, and 16 bases lay outside the gene matches. The CDR3 is 16 residues long. CDR3 sequence: CASSDAPGLLGAEQFF. In DNA, the CDR3 is TGTGCCAGCAGCGACGCCCCGGGACTACTCGGCGCTGAGCAGTTCTTC. The full variable domain, its missing parts supplied by reference TRBV7-3 and TRBJ2-1, is GAGVSQTPSNKVTEKGKYVELRCDPISGHTALYWYRQSLGQGPEFLIYFQGTGAADDSGLPNDRFFAVRPEGSVSTLKIQRTERGDSAVYLCASSDAPGLLGAEQFFGPGTRLTVL.

The rearrangement uses TRBV6-6 and TRBJ2-2, with 7 bases lining up with TRBD1. CDR1 is MNHNY and CDR2 is SVGAGI in the germline V gene (reference sequence). The V and J ends lost 6 bases and 6 bases, in that order; junction bases with no gene match: 4. This CDR3 spans 13 amino acids. CDR3 amino acids: CASRSDRAGELFF. CDR3 sequence (DNA): TGTGCCAGCAGAAGCGACAGGGCCGGGGAGCTGTTTTTT.

The genes are TRBV27 and TRBJ2-7, with a possible D match to TRBD2 (6 bases). The CDR3 consists of 18 residues. Germline values: CDR1 MNHEY, CDR2 SMNVEV (reference sequence). V was cut by 2 bases and J by 1 base, with 21 bases left in between. CDR3 DNA: TGTGCCAGCAGTTTAAGAAGTATAGGCGGCGGGATTTCCTACGAGCAGTACTTC. Protein: CASSLRSIGGGISYEQYF.

This sequence joins TRBV2 and TRBJ1-1, with TRBD1 as a possible D gene (5 bases). V gave up 4 bases and J gave up 7 bases, with 13 bases separating them. This CDR3 comprises 13 residues. Germline CDR1 SNHLY, CDR2 FYNNEI. The CDR3 bases are TGTGCCAGCAGTGGGACACCAGCGTTTGAAGCTTTCTTT. It translates to CASSGTPAFEAFF.

J is TRBJ2-2 and V is TRBV27; 7 bases are a match to TRBD2. The CDR3 contains 15 residues. V lost 7 bases, J lost 8 bases, and 13 bases stayed unmatched. The germline CDR1 and CDR2 sequences are MNHEY and SMNVEV (reference sequence). The CDR3 nucleotides are TGTGCCAGCACCGGCGGGAAAAGCGGGGTGGGGGAGCTGTTTTTT. Protein sequence: CASTGGKSGVGELFF.

The CDR3 is CASSQGTGNYEQYF. The CDR3 DNA reads TGCGCCAGCAGCCAGGGGACAGGGAACTACGAGCAGTACTTC. The V gene is TRBV4-3, the J gene TRBJ2-7; the match to TRBD1 covers 9 bases. This CDR3 contains 14 residues. The germline V gene has CDR1 LGHNA and CDR2 YSLEER. J was trimmed by 3 bases and V by 3 bases; bases with no gene match: 3.

In DNA form, the CDR3 reads TGTGCCAGCAGTTTATGGGGAGGTTACGAGCAGTACTTC. Protein product: CASSLWGGYEQYF. The chain joins TRBV28 to TRBJ2-7; TRBD2 might be the D (6 bases). V was pared by 0 bases and J by 4 bases, with 7 bases between. This CDR3 is built from 13 residues. Per germline, CDR1 MDHEN and CDR2 SYDVKM. The full variable domain, with the rest looked up from reference TRBV28 and TRBJ2-7, is DVKVTQSSRYLVKRTGEKVFLECVQDMDHENMFWYRQDPGLGLRLIYFSYDVKMKEKGDIPEGYSVSREKKERFSLILESASTNQTSMYLCASSLWGGYEQYFGPGTRLTVT.

CDR3 DNA sequence: TGTGCCAGTACTACGGGACAGAACTATGGCTACACCTTC. It codes for CASTTGQNYGYTF. V is TRBV19 and J is TRBJ1-2, with 7 bases that match TRBD1. Trimming at V came to 7 bases and at J to 2 bases, leaving 4 bases not matched to a gene. This CDR3 comprises 13 residues. Looked up from germline, CDR1 is LNHDA and CDR2 is SQIVND (reference sequence).

The gene calls are TRBV9 and TRBJ2-3; D remains unclear. The CDR3 covers 12 residues. Germline V CDR1 and CDR2: SGDLS, YYNGEE. Trimming took 4 bases from V and 3 from J, leaving 6 bases between them. The CDR3 region is CASSNTTDTQYF. CDR3 bases: TGTGCCAGCAGCAATACTACAGATACGCAGTATTTT.

V gene TRBV4-1 combines with J gene TRBJ1-4; possible D gene TRBD1, 6 bases. The CDR3 runs to 18 residues. The germline V gene has CDR1 MGHRA and CDR2 YSYEKL. V lost 0 bases and J lost 9, with 23 bases in between. The CDR3 DNA follows: TGCGCCAGCAGCCAAGAGGTAAACCGGGACAACGACTGGAAAAAACTGTTTTTT. Translating it yields CASSQEVNRDNDWKKLFF.

The chain is built from TRBV5-5 and TRBJ1-5, with a possible D match to TRBD1 (5 bases). The CDR3 extends over 14 amino acids. Germline-derived CDR1 and CDR2 are SGHKS and YYEKEE (reference sequence). The germline V and J ends were trimmed by 4 bases and 3 bases, with 11 bases remaining between them. CDR3 in amino acids: CASSLMTVNQPQHF. As DNA, the CDR3 is TGTGCCAGCAGCCTAATGACAGTCAATCAGCCCCAGCATTTT.

This clone was counted between two and nine times. V is TRBV27 and J is TRBJ1-3; D unresolved. V was shortened by 6 bases and J by 0 bases, with 21 bases between the two germline ends. The CDR3 loop spans 18 amino acids. Per germline, CDR1 MNHEY and CDR2 SMNVEV (reference sequence). The DNA of the CDR3 is TGTGCCAGCAGCCCTTTCGGTGTCGGAGGCATCTCTGGAAACACCATATATTTT. It translates to CASSPFGVGGISGNTIYF.

On this clone itself: At one of its ends the junction is not consistent with the germline gene, which may arise from a read error. The rearrangement uses TRBV7-9 and TRBJ1-4; no definite D call. CDR1 SEHNR and CDR2 FQNEAQ come from the germline V gene (reference sequence). The CDR3 is made up of 11 amino acids. The CDR3 here is CSSSHTEKLFF. CDR3 bases: TGTTCCAGCAGTCACACTGAAAAACTGTTTTTT.

This clone was picked up a small number of times. The rearrangement joins TRBV5-5 to TRBJ2-7; 9 nucleotides agree with TRBD1. This CDR3 spans 13 amino acids. The V segment lost 3 bases and the J segment 5 bases; nucleotides outside the gene matches: 3. Germline-derived CDR1 and CDR2 are SGHKS and YYEKEE (reference sequence). The CDR3 bases are TGTGCCAGCAGCTCCGGGACAGGGAACGAGCAGTACTTC. It specifies CASSSGTGNEQYF.

The table lists this clone with a count of one. J is TRBJ2-2 and V is TRBV4-1; 9 bases agree with TRBD1. This CDR3 is 17 amino acids long. Germline-derived CDR1 and CDR2 are MGHRA and YSYEKL. Trimming took 6 bases from V and 2 from J; bases not matched to a gene: 10. The CDR3 sequence: CASRLSPGQGNTGELFF. The CDR3 bases are TGCGCCAGCAGGTTAAGTCCGGGACAGGGTAACACCGGGGAGCTGTTTTTT.

The rearrangement uses TRBV29-1 and TRBJ2-3, with TRBD1 matching over 8 bases. The V and J ends lost 6 bases and 2 bases, in that order; junction bases with no gene match: 1. The CDR3 extends over 12 amino acids. Germline V CDR1 and CDR2: SQVTM, ANQGSEA. The CDR3 nucleotides read TGCAGCGTGGGACAGGTCACAGATACGCAGTATTTT. This translates into CSVGQVTDTQYF.

The genes are TRBV4-3 and TRBJ1-3; no firm D call. The CDR3 spans 17 residues. V shed 0 bases and J shed 4 bases, with 16 bases lying between them. Germline V lookup: CDR1 LGHNA, CDR2 YSLEER. The chain's CDR3 is CASSQDSQAVMGNTIYF. In DNA form, the CDR3 reads TGCGCCAGCAGCCAAGATTCCCAGGCCGTAATGGGAAACACCATATATTTT.

This chain joins TRBV6-5 and TRBJ1-6; a weak D match, TRBD1 (5 bases). Per germline, CDR1 MNHEY and CDR2 SVGAGI. V was clipped by 6 bases and J by 10 bases, with 19 bases between them. The CDR3 contains 15 residues. CDR3 DNA sequence: TGTGCCAGCAGGGCAGGGAGGGAGGAGGCCTCACCCCTCCACTTT. It codes for CASRAGREEASPLHF.

The gene calls are TRBV10-3 and TRBJ1-6; D is possibly TRBD1 (6 bases). V lost 6 bases, J lost 0 bases, and 12 bases lay in between. The CDR3 spans 16 residues. CDR1 is ENHRY, CDR2 SYGVKD, per germline. CDR3 region: CAIRGQQSSYNSPLHF. Written as DNA, the CDR3 is TGTGCCATCAGAGGACAGCAGAGCTCCTATAATTCACCCCTCCACTTT.

This clone has a handful of counts. V gene TRBV19 combines with J gene TRBJ2-1; the D gene is possibly TRBD2 (6 bases). This CDR3 spans 16 amino acids. The germline V gene encodes CDR1 LNHDA and CDR2 SQIVND (reference sequence). V was pared by 7 bases and J by 5 bases, with 21 bases between. The CDR3: CASMGRTGVRDNEQFF. The CDR3 DNA reads TGTGCCAGTATGGGACGAACGGGAGTACGAGACAATGAGCAGTTCTTC.